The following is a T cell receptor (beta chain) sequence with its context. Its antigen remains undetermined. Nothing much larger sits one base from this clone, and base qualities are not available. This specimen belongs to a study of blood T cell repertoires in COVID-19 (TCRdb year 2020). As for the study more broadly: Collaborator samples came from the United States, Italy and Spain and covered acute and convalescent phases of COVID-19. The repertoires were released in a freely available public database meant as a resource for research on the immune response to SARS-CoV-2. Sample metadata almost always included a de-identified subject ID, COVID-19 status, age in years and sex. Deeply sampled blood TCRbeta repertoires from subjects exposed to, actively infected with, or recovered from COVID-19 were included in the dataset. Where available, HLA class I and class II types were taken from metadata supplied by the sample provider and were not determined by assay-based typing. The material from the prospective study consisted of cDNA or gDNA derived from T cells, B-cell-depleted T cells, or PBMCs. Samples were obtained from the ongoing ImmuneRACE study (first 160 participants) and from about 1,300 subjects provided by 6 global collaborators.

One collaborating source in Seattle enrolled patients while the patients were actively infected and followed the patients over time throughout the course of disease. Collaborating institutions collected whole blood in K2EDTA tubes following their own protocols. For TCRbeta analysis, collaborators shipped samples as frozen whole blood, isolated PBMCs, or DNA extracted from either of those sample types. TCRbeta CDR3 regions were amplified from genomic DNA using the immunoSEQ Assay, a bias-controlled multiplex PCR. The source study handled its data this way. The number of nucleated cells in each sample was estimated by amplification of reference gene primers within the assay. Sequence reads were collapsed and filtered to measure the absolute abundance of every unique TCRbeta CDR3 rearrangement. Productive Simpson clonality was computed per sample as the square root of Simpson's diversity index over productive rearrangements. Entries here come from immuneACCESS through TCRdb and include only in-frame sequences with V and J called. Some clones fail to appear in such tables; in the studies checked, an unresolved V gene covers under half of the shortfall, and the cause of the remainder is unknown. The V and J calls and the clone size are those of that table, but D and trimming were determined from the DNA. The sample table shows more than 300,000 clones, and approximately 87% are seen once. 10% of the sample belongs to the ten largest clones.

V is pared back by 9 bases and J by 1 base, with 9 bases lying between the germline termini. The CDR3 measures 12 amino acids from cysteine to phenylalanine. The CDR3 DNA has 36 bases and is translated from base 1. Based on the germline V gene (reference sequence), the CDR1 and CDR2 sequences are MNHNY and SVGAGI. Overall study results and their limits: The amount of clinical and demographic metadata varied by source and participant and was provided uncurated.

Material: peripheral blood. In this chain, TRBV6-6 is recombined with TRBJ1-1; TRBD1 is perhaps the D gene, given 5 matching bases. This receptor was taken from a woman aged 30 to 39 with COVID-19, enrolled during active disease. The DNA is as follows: TGTGCCAGTACGGGGGGGAACACTGAAGCTTTCTTT. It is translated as CASTGGNTEAFF.